Below are 20 T cell receptor beta chains sequenced from a single sample in a study of blood T cell repertoires in COVID-19. The protocol was immunoSEQ multiplex PCR, while the TCRdb copy is restricted to in-frame clones and leaves out a portion. Of under 300,000 clones detected, around 90% appear once; the ten largest clones hold approximately 1.5%. Sequencing was done on a sample of PBMCs or T cells enriched from blood (not recorded which). The receptor set was obtained from a woman aged 45-59 years who had recovered from COVID-19.

The J gene is TRBJ2-3, the V gene TRBV11-2; unclear D gene. The V and J ends lost 4 bases and 2 bases respectively, with 13 bases between them. CDR1 and CDR2 from the germline V gene are SGHAT and FQNNGV. CDR3 length: 15 residues. For the CDR3, the DNA is TGTGCCAGCAGCTCACTTTTGAACTCCACAGATACGCAGTATTTT. This encodes CASSSLLNSTDTQYF.

CDR3 amino acids: CAWSNRPGGETQYF. CDR3 DNA: TGTGCCTGGAGTAATCGCCCGGGGGGTGAGACCCAGTACTTC. This sequence joins TRBV30 and TRBJ2-5, with 7 bases lining up with TRBD2. The CDR3 is 14 residues long. Trimming cost V 2 bases and J 5 bases; bases outside gene matches: 8. The germline V gene encodes CDR1 GTSNPN and CDR2 SVGIG (reference sequence).

This chain links TRBV7-9 with TRBJ1-4; 9 bases match TRBD1. The CDR3 totals 14 residues. V was pared by 8 bases and J by 7 bases, with 8 bases of the junction left unmatched. Germline CDR1 and CDR2: SEHNR and FQNEAQ (reference sequence). The CDR3 DNA follows: TGTGCCAGCGGCCGGGACAGGGTTACTGAAAAACTGTTTTTT. Amino acid sequence: CASGRDRVTEKLFF.

This clone was found once. The chain is built from TRBV28 and TRBJ1-2; no firm D call. The CDR3 runs to 13 residues. The V end was cut by 3 bases, the J end by 7 bases, with 12 bases between. Germline-derived CDR1 and CDR2 are MDHEN and SYDVKM. The CDR3 sequence is CASSFPPRGGYTF. CDR3 bases: TGTGCCAGCAGTTTCCCCCCCAGAGGTGGCTACACCTTC.

J is TRBJ2-3 and V is TRBV29-1; 9 bases fit TRBD2. Germline trimming cut 6 bases from V and 2 bases from J; bases unmatched to any gene: 9. The CDR3 sequence is 15 residues long. The germline V gene has CDR1 SQVTM and CDR2 ANQGSEA. For the CDR3, the DNA is TGCAGCGTGGGAGGACTAGCGACCTACACAGATACGCAGTATTTT. Protein product: CSVGGLATYTDTQYF.

The chain links TRBV28 to TRBJ1-1; a possible D gene is TRBD1 (5 bases). The CDR3 runs 13 residues. V lost 11 bases and J lost 4, with 17 bases in between. The germline V gene encodes CDR1 MDHEN and CDR2 SYDVKM. The CDR3 loop is CAAYPLGGTEAFF. DNA of the CDR3: TGTGCCGCCTACCCACTCGGGGGCACTGAAGCTTTCTTT.

V is TRBV24-1 and J is TRBJ1-2, with 10 bases lining up with TRBD1. Per germline, CDR1 KGHDR and CDR2 SFDVKD. With V trimmed by 5 bases and J by 6 bases, 2 bases remained unmatched. There are 13 residues in the CDR3. In DNA, the CDR3 is TGTGCCACCAGTGCCGGGACAGGGGATGGCTACACCTTC. Translating it yields CATSAGTGDGYTF.

This clone was seen a few times. This chain uses TRBV28 with TRBJ2-7; the D gene is possibly TRBD1 (6 bases). The CDR3 has 13 residues. Between the trimmed V and J ends, which lost 1 base and 3 bases, there was a span of 7 bases. Germline V CDR1 and CDR2: MDHEN, SYDVKM. CDR3 in DNA: TGTGCCAGCAGTTTATCACAGGGCTACGAGCAGTACTTC. Protein: CASSLSQGYEQYF.

The chain combines TRBV9 with TRBJ1-6, with D maybe TRBD1 (5 bases). In germline, CDR1 is SGDLS, CDR2 YYNGEE. The length of the CDR3 is 15 residues. The V gene lost 0 bases and the J gene lost 3 bases, with 7 bases spanning the gap. The CDR3 loop is CASSVGTGYNSPLHF. CDR3 DNA: TGTGCCAGCAGCGTAGGAACAGGCTATAATTCACCCCTCCACTTT.

This clone was seen more than once but under ten times. This sequence joins TRBV27 and TRBJ2-1; D may be TRBD1 (6 bases). Germline V gene sequence: CDR1 MNHEY, CDR2 SMNVEV (reference sequence). Trimming took off 5 bases at V and 4 bases at J, with 15 bases between the two ends. The CDR3 consists of 15 residues. CDR3 coding DNA: TGTGCCAGCAGTCCCCCGGGACAACTATACAATGAGCAGTTCTTC. It yields the protein CASSPPGQLYNEQFF.

This chain connects TRBV6-5 to TRBJ1-2; D gene ambiguous. Germline loops: CDR1 MNHEY, CDR2 SVGAGI. This CDR3 is built from 14 residues. Trimming cost V 6 bases and J 6 bases, with 17 bases left between them. The CDR3 region is CASRTTRPTDGYTF. The CDR3 DNA is TGTGCCAGCAGAACGACACGGCCCACGGATGGCTACACCTTC.

This clone was picked up a small number of times. This chain uses TRBV30 with TRBJ1-1; TRBD1 matches 7 bases. The J segment lost 0 bases and the V segment lost 7 bases, leaving 8 bases of the junction unmatched. Germline V lookup: CDR1 GTSNPN, CDR2 SVGIG (reference sequence). This CDR3 comprises 14 residues. This CDR3 reads CALLGQIMNTEAFF. The CDR3 coding sequence is TGTGCCTTATTGGGACAGATCATGAACACTGAAGCTTTCTTT. The variable domain in full, completed from reference TRBV30 and TRBJ1-1, reads SQTIHQWPATLVQPVGSPLSLECTVEGTSNPNLYWYRQAAGRGLQLLFYSVGIGQISSEVPQNLSASRPQDRQFILSSKKLLLSDSGFYLCALLGQIMNTEAFFGQGTRLTVV.

V gene TRBV5-4 combines with J gene TRBJ1-2; no clear D. This CDR3 contains 12 residues. The V end lost 4 bases, the J end lost 5 bases, and 9 bases lay between the germline ends. Germline values: CDR1 SGHNT, CDR2 YYREEE (reference sequence). CDR3: CASSLERYGYTF. CDR3 DNA: TGTGCCAGCAGCCTCGAGAGATATGGCTACACCTTC.

In its sample, this clone was seen a few times. The chain joins TRBV18 to TRBJ1-1; D remains unclear. Trimming cost V 4 bases and J 1 base, with 13 bases left between them. The CDR3 length is 15 residues. Germline assignment: CDR1 KGHSH and CDR2 LQKENI. Written as DNA, the CDR3 is TGTGCCAGCTCACGCGCAATTCGGGAGAACACTGAAGCTTTCTTT. Its protein is CASSRAIRENTEAFF. Drawing the rest from reference TRBV18 and TRBJ1-1, the complete variable domain is NAGVMQNPRHLVRRRGQEARLRCSPMKGHSHVYWYRQLPEEGLKFMVYLQKENIIDESGMPKERFSAEFPKEGPSILRIQQVVRGDSAAYFCASSRAIRENTEAFFGQGTRLTVV.

In its sample, this clone was seen a few times. The CDR3, as DNA: TGTGCCAGCAGTAACCGGGACTACGACGGGGAGCAGTACTTC. This encodes CASSNRDYDGEQYF. J is TRBJ2-7 and V is TRBV6-2 or TRBV6-3; 7 nucleotides align to TRBD2. V shed 5 bases and J 7 bases; nucleotides not matched to a gene: 11. The CDR3 contains 14 residues. Germline lookup yields CDR1 MNHEY and CDR2 SVGEGT.

The chain joins TRBV6-6 to TRBJ2-7, with 9 bases that match TRBD1. V gave up 5 bases and J gave up 3 bases; unmatched junction bases: 2. This CDR3 comprises 13 residues. Germline lookup yields CDR1 MNHNY and CDR2 SVGAGI (reference sequence). The CDR3 coding sequence is TGTGCCAGCAGTAGGGACAGGGACTACGAGCAGTACTTC. Translation gives CASSRDRDYEQYF.

V gene TRBV29-1 combines with J gene TRBJ1-2; 7 nucleotides match TRBD1. The CDR3 runs to 13 residues. Germline V gene lookup returns CDR1 SQVTM and CDR2 ANQGSEA. After removal of 1 base from V and 4 bases from J, the junction contained 3 bases not matched to a gene. The DNA for the CDR3 is TGCAGCGTTGAAGGACAGGGAGTCTATGGCTACACCTTC. Its protein is CSVEGQGVYGYTF.

The chain is built from TRBV30 and TRBJ1-1, with D perhaps TRBD1 (6 bases). V was clipped by 4 bases and J by 2 bases, with 11 bases between them. Germline values: CDR1 GTSNPN, CDR2 SVGIG (reference sequence). This CDR3 spans 13 amino acids. The CDR3 DNA sequence: TGTGCCTGGACCCAGGGGACCAACACTGAAGCTTTCTTT. Translated: CAWTQGTNTEAFF.

V usage is TRBV9 and J usage is TRBJ2-3, with D hard to call. The V and J ends lost 4 bases and 0 bases respectively, with 27 bases between them. The CDR3 is made up of 20 amino acids. The V gene's germline CDR1 is SGDLS and CDR2 YYNGEE. The CDR3 spells CASSFQPLPGTKLSTDTQYF. The CDR3 DNA reads TGTGCCAGCAGCTTCCAGCCACTACCCGGTACGAAACTTAGCACAGATACGCAGTATTTT. The entire variable domain, with the rest obtained from reference TRBV9 and TRBJ2-3, is as follows: DSGVTQTPKHLITATGQRVTLRCSPRSGDLSVYWYQQSLDQGLQFLIQYYNGEERAKGNILERFSAQQFPDLHSELNLSSLELGDSALYFCASSFQPLPGTKLSTDTQYFGPGTRLTVL.

The chain is built from TRBV6-5 and TRBJ2-7; unclear D gene. CDR1 is MNHEY and CDR2 is SVGAGI in the germline V gene. The CDR3 runs 16 residues. Trimming left V 2 bases short and J 5 bases short, with 19 bases between. CDR3 in amino acids: CASSYAEEIPMHEQYF. CDR3 bases: TGTGCCAGCAGTTACGCCGAGGAGATTCCTATGCACGAGCAGTACTTC.